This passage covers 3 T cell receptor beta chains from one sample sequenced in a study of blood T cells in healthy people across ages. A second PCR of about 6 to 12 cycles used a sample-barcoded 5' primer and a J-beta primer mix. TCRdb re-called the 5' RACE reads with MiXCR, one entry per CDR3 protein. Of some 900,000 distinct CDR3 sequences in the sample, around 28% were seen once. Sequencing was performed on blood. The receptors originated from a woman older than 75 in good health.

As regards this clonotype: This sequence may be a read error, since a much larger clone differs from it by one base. The CDR3 nucleotides are TGTGCCTGGAGTGTAGAGTACCGAGGGACCCAGTACTTC. Residues: CAWSVEYRGTQYF. The V gene is TRBV30, the J gene TRBJ2-7; D is unclear. Judging by the DNA end, TRBJ2-5 fits better; the J call may be wrong. From germline, CDR1 is GTSNPN and CDR2 SVGIG (reference sequence). This CDR3 region has 13 residues.

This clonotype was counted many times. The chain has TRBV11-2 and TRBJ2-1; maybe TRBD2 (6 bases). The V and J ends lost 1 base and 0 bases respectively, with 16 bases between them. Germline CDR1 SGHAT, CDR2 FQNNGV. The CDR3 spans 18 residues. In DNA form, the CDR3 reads TGTGCCAGCAGCTTAGCCCTCTACCGGGAGAGCTCCTACAATGAGCAGTTCTTC. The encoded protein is CASSLALYRESSYNEQFF.

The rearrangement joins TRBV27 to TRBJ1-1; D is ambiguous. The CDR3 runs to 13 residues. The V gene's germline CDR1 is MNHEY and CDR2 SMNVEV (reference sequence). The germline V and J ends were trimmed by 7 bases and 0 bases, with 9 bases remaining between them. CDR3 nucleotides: TGTGCCAGCAAATCAGGAATGAACACTGAAGCTTTCTTT. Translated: CASKSGMNTEAFF.